A selection of T cell receptor beta chains follows, all from one sample in a study of T cell changes during pregnancy in multiple sclerosis. The data were produced by immunoSEQ multiplex PCR, yet TCRdb's version contains in-frame clones alone and is incomplete. The data contain 100,000 or so clones, around 90% of them singletons. The specimen was peripheral blood, collected in the second trimester of pregnancy. The source of these receptors is a female donor with multiple sclerosis, enrolled in a pregnancy study. Both conserved end residues are part of each CDR3. Each record gives: V gene, J gene, D gene, CDR3 protein. D genes are given only for firm matches.

>TRBV25-1|TRBJ2-3|TRBD1
CASSDGDRGRGTQYF
>TRBV6-1|TRBJ2-2|NA
CASSEALLVLSAGELFF
>TRBV28|TRBJ2-3|TRBD2
CASSSGLAGPSGTQYF
>TRBV11-2|TRBJ2-1|TRBD2
CASSLVSPLAGPYNEQFF
>TRBV29-1|TRBJ2-7|TRBD2
CSVEDPSGPSYEQYF
>TRBV27|TRBJ1-5|NA
CASSLGGGQPQHF
>TRBV9|TRBJ1-1|NA
CASSVGQSGNTEAFF
>TRBV30|TRBJ1-3|NA
CAWSVATPGNTIYF
>TRBV10-3|TRBJ1-5|NA
CAISEQGSQPQHF
>TRBV10-3|TRBJ2-2|NA
CAISEPNSGELFF
>TRBV30|TRBJ2-1|TRBD2
CALASLAGGLSYNEQFF
>TRBV7-2|TRBJ2-1|NA
CASSTRQGPKNEQFF
>TRBV6-5|TRBJ2-7|TRBD2
CASSYSRLAVTYEQYF
>TRBV28|TRBJ2-7|TRBD1
CASSFTGTVTYEQYF
>TRBV16|TRBJ2-7|TRBD1
CASSQGQGGIYEQYF
>TRBV5-6|TRBJ2-3|NA
CASSLVQGTADTQYF
>TRBV15|TRBJ2-1|TRBD1
CATSIQGTGVNNEQFF
>TRBV10-1|TRBJ1-5|TRBD1
CASTLQTGDDQPQHF
>TRBV9|TRBJ2-1|NA
CASSVGAEQFF
>TRBV7-3|TRBJ2-2|NA
CASSSTGTRNTGELFF
>TRBV7-8|TRBJ2-5|TRBD2
CASSRGRLGLAEGETQYF
>TRBV5-4|TRBJ1-1|NA
CASSLGGEAFF
>TRBV15|TRBJ2-5|NA
CATSRGTGIETQYF